This is a list of T cell receptor beta chains from one sample in a study of blood T cell repertoires in COVID-19. The method was immunoSEQ multiplex PCR; TCRdb's version includes in-frame clones alone and lacks a portion of them. The table includes nearly 250,000 clones, approximately 80% detected once. The sample was peripheral blood. Source of these receptors: an elderly woman with acute or convalescent COVID-19. CDR3s include the opening cysteine and the closing phenylalanine or tryptophan. Each record gives: J gene, clone size, D gene, V gene, CDR3 length, CDR3 protein, CDR3 DNA. D genes are given only for firm matches. Clone size is shown for a subset of rows, as once, few, many or a class of expanded clone.

>TRBJ1-5|.|TRBD1|TRBV28|15
CASSRRGQGNQPQHF
TGTGCCAGCAGCCGCAGGGGACAGGGGAATCAGCCCCAGCATTTT
>TRBJ2-6|.|.|TRBV21-1|19
CARGDRGVPLHSGANVLTF
TGTGCCAGGGGTGACAGGGGGGTTCCACTTCACTCTGGGGCCAACGTCCTGACTTTC
>TRBJ1-4|.|.|TRBV30|17
CAWSVRGTGATNEKLFF
TGTGCCTGGAGTGTACGTGGGACGGGAGCAACTAATGAAAAACTGTTTTTT
>TRBJ2-2|.|.|TRBV5-1|14
CASSLDSNTGELFF
TGCGCCAGCAGCTTGGACAGTAACACCGGGGAGCTGTTTTTT
>TRBJ2-3|.|.|TRBV30|13
CAWSSSGADTQYF
TGTGCCTGGAGTTCTTCGGGGGCAGATACGCAGTATTTT
>TRBJ1-5|.|TRBD1|TRBV27|14
CASKLNRGDQPQHF
TGTGCCAGCAAACTAAACAGGGGTGATCAGCCCCAGCATTTT
>TRBJ2-3|.|.|TRBV29-1|14
CSVAGGRTFPTQYF
TGCAGCGTTGCAGGGGGGCGGACTTTCCCTACGCAGTATTTT
>TRBJ2-7|.|.|TRBV5-6|11
CASSLAERQYF
TGTGCCAGCAGCTTGGCGGAGCGGCAGTACTTC
>TRBJ1-3|.|TRBD1|TRBV3-1/TRBV3-2|17
CASSHPGQGARGNTIYF
TGTGCCAGCAGCCACCCGGGACAGGGGGCGCGAGGAAACACCATATATTTT
>TRBJ2-1|.|TRBD2|TRBV7-6|15
CASSLGAGGNNEQFF
TGTGCCAGCAGCTTAGGAGCGGGAGGAAACAATGAGCAGTTCTTC
>TRBJ2-3|once|.|TRBV6-1|15
CASSGAAAGADTQYF
TGTGCCAGCAGTGGAGCGGCCGCGGGCGCAGATACGCAGTATTTT
>TRBJ2-1|.|TRBD2|TRBV27|16
CASSRERGGLFDEQFF
TGTGCCAGCAGTCGAGAGCGGGGGGGCCTATTCGATGAGCAGTTCTTC
>TRBJ1-5|.|.|TRBV7-8|16
CASSLLSGQGNQPQHF
TGTGCCAGCAGCTTATTATCGGGGCAGGGGAATCAGCCCCAGCATTTT
>TRBJ1-1|.|.|TRBV9|16
CASSVLAVSSGTEAFF
TGTGCCAGCAGCGTCCTGGCGGTTTCAAGCGGCACTGAAGCTTTCTTT
>TRBJ2-3|.|TRBD1|TRBV19|14
CASNGQGATDTQYF
TGTGCCAGTAATGGACAGGGGGCAACAGATACGCAGTATTTT
>TRBJ1-1|.|TRBD1|TRBV7-9|12
CASSIGGAGAFF
TGTGCCAGCAGTATAGGGGGCGCGGGAGCTTTCTTT
>TRBJ2-1|.|TRBD2|TRBV3-1/TRBV3-2|19
CASSPWGSGGGGPYNEQFF
TGTGCCAGCAGCCCCTGGGGTAGCGGGGGGGGCGGTCCATACAATGAGCAGTTCTTC
>TRBJ2-7|.|TRBD1|TRBV2|12
CASTDRGSGQYF
TGTGCCAGCACTGACAGGGGATCTGGGCAGTACTTC
>TRBJ2-4|.|TRBD2|TRBV28|18
CASSSTSGRGLAKNIQYF
TGTGCCAGCAGTTCTACTAGCGGGAGGGGACTAGCCAAAAACATTCAGTACTTC
>TRBJ1-1|.|.|TRBV21-1|15
CASSKRSGLNTEAFF
TGTGCCAGCAGCAAAAGGTCAGGGCTTAACACTGAAGCTTTCTTT
>TRBJ2-7|.|TRBD2|TRBV7-2|15
CASSLAGGALYEQYF
TGTGCCAGCAGCTTAGCCGGGGGGGCTCTCTACGAGCAGTACTTC
>TRBJ2-1|.|TRBD2|TRBV4-2|19
CASSQASYQTSGTNNEQFF
TGTGCCAGCAGCCAAGCCTCTTATCAGACTAGCGGGACTAACAATGAGCAGTTCTTC
>TRBJ2-1|.|TRBD2|TRBV28|17
CASSPRGTSGRFNEQFF
TGTGCCAGCAGTCCCCGAGGGACTAGCGGGAGATTCAATGAGCAGTTCTTC
>TRBJ1-2|.|.|TRBV29-1|10
CSVEQGGYTF
TGCAGCGTTGAACAGGGCGGCTACACCTTC
>TRBJ2-7|.|.|TRBV7-2|18
CASSLSGRPSIGIYEQYF
TGTGCCAGCAGCTTAAGCGGGCGACCCAGCATAGGGATCTACGAGCAGTACTTC
>TRBJ1-2|.|.|TRBV21-1|15
CASSNRDRGDYGYTF
TGTGCCAGCAGCAACCGGGACAGGGGCGACTATGGCTACACCTTC
>TRBJ1-2|.|.|TRBV12-3/TRBV12-4|13
CASSSTGNYGYTF
TGTGCCAGCAGCTCGACGGGAAACTATGGCTACACCTTC
>TRBJ1-2|.|.|TRBV19|14
CASSVNRVLYGYTF
TGTGCCAGTAGTGTAAACAGGGTTCTCTATGGCTACACCTTC
>TRBJ1-2|.|.|TRBV2|12
CASRRGLYGYTF
TGTGCCAGCAGAAGGGGACTCTATGGCTACACCTTC
>TRBJ1-1|few|.|TRBV18|15
CASSPSEGVTPEAFF
TGTGCCAGCTCACCAAGCGAGGGGGTTACCCCTGAAGCTTTCTTT
>TRBJ1-5|once|TRBD1|TRBV9|14
CASSAGTEFQPQHF
TGTGCCAGCAGCGCCGGGACAGAATTCCAGCCCCAGCATTTT
>TRBJ1-1|.|TRBD1|TRBV7-9|14
CASSLRQGNTEAFF
TGTGCCAGCAGCTTAAGACAGGGAAACACTGAAGCTTTCTTT
>TRBJ1-5|.|TRBD1|TRBV19|15
CASSRGTGGSQPQHF
TGTGCCAGTAGTAGGGGGACAGGGGGCAGTCAGCCCCAGCATTTT
>TRBJ2-7|.|TRBD1|TRBV28|14
CASRMTGGGYEQYF
TGTGCCAGCAGAATGACAGGGGGCGGGTACGAGCAGTACTTC
>TRBJ2-1|.|.|TRBV7-2|14
CASSLGLLHNEQFF
TGTGCCAGCAGCTTGGGCTTACTTCACAATGAGCAGTTCTTC
>TRBJ1-3|few|.|TRBV5-4|15
CASSLRGSSGNTIYF
TGTGCCAGCAGCTTGCGAGGAAGCTCTGGAAACACCATATATTTT
>TRBJ1-1|.|TRBD1|TRBV7-8|14
CASSPGQLNTEAFF
TGTGCCAGCAGCCCGGGACAGCTGAACACTGAAGCTTTCTTT
>TRBJ2-2|.|.|TRBV6-2/TRBV6-3|12
CASSLVPGELFF
TGTGCCAGCAGCCTAGTACCCGGGGAGCTGTTTTTT
>TRBJ2-7|.|TRBD1|TRBV5-1|15
CASSLAGGFSYEQYF
TGCGCCAGCAGCTTGGCAGGGGGTTTTTCCTACGAGCAGTACTTC
>TRBJ2-1|.|TRBD2|TRBV5-1|17
CASSGTSGRGSYNEQFF
TGCGCCAGCAGCGGGACTAGCGGGAGAGGGTCCTACAATGAGCAGTTCTTC
>TRBJ1-5|few|TRBD1|TRBV6-5|15
CASSLGQGGNQPQHF
TGTGCCAGCAGCTTGGGACAGGGTGGCAATCAGCCCCAGCATTTT
>TRBJ2-1|.|TRBD2|TRBV20-1|14
CSASVAGVHNEQFF
TGCAGTGCTAGTGTAGCGGGAGTGCACAATGAGCAGTTCTTC
>TRBJ2-1|.|TRBD1|TRBV5-4|16
CASSQKGTGARNEQFF
TGTGCCAGCAGCCAAAAAGGGACAGGGGCTAGGAATGAGCAGTTCTTC
>TRBJ1-1|.|.|TRBV6-1|10
CASSETVAFF
TGTGCCAGCAGTGAAACGGTGGCTTTCTTT
>TRBJ1-2|.|TRBD1|TRBV5-8|14
CASSFRGDRVGYTF
TGTGCCAGCAGCTTTCGAGGCGACAGGGTTGGCTACACCTTC
>TRBJ1-3|.|TRBD1|TRBV7-8|17
CASSLNLPGTGGNTIYF
TGTGCCAGCAGCTTAAACCTACCCGGGACAGGCGGAAACACCATATATTTT
>TRBJ2-7|.|TRBD2|TRBV28|17
CASSSPPSGRAFHEQYF
TGTGCCAGCAGTTCGCCCCCTAGCGGGAGGGCCTTCCACGAGCAGTACTTC
>TRBJ1-1|few|TRBD1|TRBV6-2/TRBV6-3|15
CASTPRDRGVTEAFF
TGTGCCAGCACCCCCCGGGACAGGGGTGTCACTGAAGCTTTCTTT
>TRBJ2-2|.|.|TRBV7-9|14
CASSSLANTGELFF
TGTGCCAGCAGCTCCCTCGCGAACACCGGGGAGCTGTTTTTT
>TRBJ2-3|.|.|TRBV27|14
CASSSGTNTDTQYF
TGTGCCAGCAGTTCGGGGACAAACACAGATACGCAGTATTTT
>TRBJ2-7|.|.|TRBV4-3|13
CASSQDIYYEQYF
TGCGCCAGCAGCCAAGATATCTACTACGAGCAGTACTTC
>TRBJ2-7|.|TRBD1|TRBV5-6|14
CASSLDRGRYEQYF
TGTGCCAGCAGCTTGGACAGGGGGCGATACGAGCAGTACTTC
>TRBJ2-5|.|TRBD1|TRBV18|15
CASSAGQGSQETQYF
TGTGCCAGCTCAGCGGGACAGGGGAGCCAAGAGACCCAGTACTTC